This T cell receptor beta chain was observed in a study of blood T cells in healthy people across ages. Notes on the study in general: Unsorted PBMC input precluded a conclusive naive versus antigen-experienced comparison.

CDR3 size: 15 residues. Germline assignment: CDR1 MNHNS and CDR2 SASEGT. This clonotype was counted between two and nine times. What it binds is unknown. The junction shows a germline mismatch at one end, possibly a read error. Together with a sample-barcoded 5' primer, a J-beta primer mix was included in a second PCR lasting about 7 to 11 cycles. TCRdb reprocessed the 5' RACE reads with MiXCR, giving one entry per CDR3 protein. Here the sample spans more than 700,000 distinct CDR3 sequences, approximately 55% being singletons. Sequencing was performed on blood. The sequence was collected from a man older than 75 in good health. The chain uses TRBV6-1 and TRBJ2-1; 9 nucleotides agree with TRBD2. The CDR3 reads CASSEAGGSYNEQFF. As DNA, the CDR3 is TGTGCCAGCAGCGAAGCGGGGGGCTCCTACAATGAGCAGTTCTTC.